This is a list of T cell receptor beta chains from one sample in a study of T cells in Graves' hyperthyroidism and ophthalmopathy. TCRdb ran MiXCR on the multiplex PCR reads and lists one entry per CDR3 protein. The sample lists about 250,000 distinct CDR3 sequences, approximately 23% occurring once. Input material: blood. The origin of the receptors is a middle-aged woman with Graves' ophthalmopathy. The CDR3 runs from the conserved cysteine through the conserved F or W. Fields, in order: J gene, CDR3 length, V gene, CDR3 protein.

TRBJ2-5 | 13 | TRBV20-1 | CSAGSGMEETQYF
TRBJ2-5 | 16 | TRBV7-2 | CASSLVGLAGAETQYF
TRBJ2-2 | 17 | TRBV28 | CASSLLAGRRRTGELFF
TRBJ1-1 | 12 | TRBV28 | CASSLKGLRAFF
TRBJ1-2 | 12 | TRBV29-1 | CSVVSSTRGYTF
TRBJ2-2 | 16 | TRBV5-1 | CASSVTGGIRAGELFF
TRBJ1-3 | 14 | TRBV20-1 | CSASIGTGGYTIYF
TRBJ2-7 | 18 | TRBV6-2/TRBV6-3 | CASSYLTSGGAGGYEQYF
TRBJ2-1 | 14 | TRBV30 | CASSSLTIYGEQFF
TRBJ2-7 | 15 | TRBV6-1 | CASSESWRGAYEQYF
TRBJ2-7 | 17 | TRBV11-2 | CASSSTIGYRGSYEQYF
TRBJ1-3 | 14 | TRBV2 | CASAQGAGGNTIYF
TRBJ2-4 | 17 | TRBV19 | CASSRTVADLAKNIQYF
TRBJ2-2 | 15 | TRBV6-4 | CASRLWTANTGELFF
TRBJ2-1 | 14 | TRBV19 | CASSPRRVQDEQFF
TRBJ2-2 | 15 | TRBV12-3/TRBV12-4 | CASSRGGMNTGELFF
TRBJ1-5 | 14 | TRBV12-3/TRBV12-4 | CASSSRAGNQPQHF
TRBJ2-2 | 14 | TRBV6-5 | CASIGLMNTGELFF
TRBJ2-7 | 14 | TRBV6-5 | CVSSYRVAGEEQYF
TRBJ1-2 | 14 | TRBV7-9 | CASSLGAGKYGYTF
TRBJ1-1 | 14 | TRBV7-2 | CASSRRQGNTEAFF
TRBJ2-7 | 12 | TRBV15 | CATASDSYEQYF
TRBJ2-6 | 17 | TRBV5-4 | CASSLQGPTAGANVLTF
TRBJ1-2 | 13 | TRBV4-1 | CASSQDWSFGYTF
TRBJ2-2 | 14 | TRBV5-1 | CPSSRMGATGELFF
TRBJ2-6 | 17 | TRBV10-3 | CAISESEGGTGANVLTF
TRBJ2-5 | 16 | TRBV7-8 | CASSFSNRGAGETQYF
TRBJ1-6 | 12 | TRBV5-1 | CDRGGLHSPLHF
TRBJ1-1 | 15 | TRBV7-9 | CASSPWDRGNTEAFF
TRBJ2-1 | 13 | TRBV11-2 | CASSLTGQSEQFF
TRBJ2-2 | 13 | TRBV30 | CAGRDFDTGELFF
TRBJ2-2 | 12 | TRBV3-1 | CASSPWGGELFF
TRBJ2-7 | 15 | TRBV20-1 | CSARDSSGISYEQYF
TRBJ1-5 | 13 | TRBV6-1 | CASSDYEGSPQHF
TRBJ2-7 | 15 | TRBV7-9 | CASSLGTSSSYEQYF
TRBJ1-3 | 14 | TRBV6-1 | CASSEGVGGNTIYF
TRBJ1-3 | 15 | TRBV5-1 | CASSPTGFAGNTIYF
TRBJ1-5 | 13 | TRBV9 | CASSVQGDQPQHF
TRBJ2-7 | 14 | TRBV12-3/TRBV12-4 | CASRGSPGVDEQYF
TRBJ1-3 | 14 | TRBV11-1 | CASSLYSRGNTIYF
TRBJ1-3 | 15 | TRBV20-1 | CSARGSGGAGNTIYF
TRBJ1-2 | 14 | TRBV6-1 | CASRWDRGYSFYTF
TRBJ1-5 | 16 | TRBV12-3/TRBV12-4 | CASSLRSGVSNQPQHF
TRBJ2-2 | 14 | TRBV6-5 | CASSWTVNTGELFF
TRBJ1-1 | 14 | TRBV12-3/TRBV12-4 | CASSPRKQNTEAFF
TRBJ1-3 | 13 | TRBV29-1 | CSVEDKAGNTIYF
TRBJ1-2 | 13 | TRBV12-3/TRBV12-4 | CASSLWTAGGYTF
TRBJ2-2 | 16 | TRBV5-5 | CASSLHGVLNTGELFF
TRBJ2-7 | 13 | TRBV30 | CAWSQDNRYEQYF
TRBJ1-1 | 14 | TRBV27 | CASSSGGRRTEAFF
TRBJ2-7 | 14 | TRBV20-1 | CSARDGRGTYEQYF
TRBJ2-2 | 18 | TRBV10-3 | CAIRGSGTSGRNTGELFF
TRBJ1-1 | 16 | TRBV6-5 | CASSWAGPAQNTEAFF
TRBJ1-5 | 13 | TRBV12-5 | CASGLARHQPQHF